The 31 T cell receptor beta chains given below trace back to one sample, sequenced in a study of shared clonotypes between healthy human individuals. TCRdb's table, derived via immunoSEQ multiplex PCR, lists solely in-frame clones and lacks some. The sample has approximately 2.1 million clones; roughly 93% are singletons. The sample taken for sequencing was naive CD4+ T cells from PBMCs. This sample's subset: CD45RA+ positively selected. These receptors all stem from a young man in good health. Some clones in this sample may be carry-over from other donors' samples.

This clone was counted once. The genes are TRBV5-1 and TRBJ1-6; D not certain. Germline CDR1 SGHRS, CDR2 YFSETQ. V was clipped by 0 bases and J by 11 bases, with 21 bases between them. The CDR3 is 17 amino acids. For the CDR3, the DNA is TGCGCCAGCAGCTTGGTCCCGGATAAGAGGGCATTTCCACCCCTCCACTTT. This codes for CASSLVPDKRAFPPLHF. Full variable domain (remainder filled in from reference TRBV5-1 and TRBJ1-6): KAGVTQTPRYLIKTRGQQVTLSCSPISGHRSVSWYQQTPGQGLQFLFEYFSETQRNKGNFPGRFSGRQFSNSRSEMNVSTLELGDSALYLCASSLVPDKRAFPPLHFGNGTRLTVT.

The V and J genes are TRBV5-1 and TRBJ2-5; no clear D gene. Germline CDR1 and CDR2: SGHRS and YFSETQ. The CDR3 has 16 amino acids. Between the trimmed V and J ends, which lost 5 bases and 3 bases, there was a span of 20 bases. CDR3: CASSRLGIASEETQYF. Written as DNA, the CDR3 is TGCGCCAGCAGTCGGTTGGGTATTGCGTCGGAAGAGACCCAGTACTTC. Full variable domain (remainder filled in from reference TRBV5-1 and TRBJ2-5): KAGVTQTPRYLIKTRGQQVTLSCSPISGHRSVSWYQQTPGQGLQFLFEYFSETQRNKGNFPGRFSGRQFSNSRSEMNVSTLELGDSALYLCASSRLGIASEETQYFGPGTRLLVL.

CDR3 bases: TGTGCCAGTAGTAGTCGACAGGGGGTCTACGAGCAGTACTTC. Its protein product is CASSSRQGVYEQYF. The rearrangement joins TRBV19 to TRBJ2-7; TRBD1 matches at 9 bases. Germline V gives CDR1 LNHDA, CDR2 SQIVND (reference sequence). J gave up 3 bases and V 4 bases, and 4 bases lay outside the gene matches. This CDR3 contains 14 residues.

V gene TRBV7-2 combines with J gene TRBJ2-7; a possible D gene is TRBD2 (5 bases). The CDR3 totals 16 residues. From germline, CDR1 is SGHTA and CDR2 FQGNSA. The ends were cut back, 4 bases at V and 3 bases at J, with 19 bases in the middle. CDR3 in DNA: TGTGCCAGCAGCTCGGGTAGGGAGCGCGGCAGCTACGAGCAGTACTTC. Translation: CASSSGRERGSYEQYF.

The V call is TRBV28, the J call TRBJ1-1; weak D call: TRBD1 (6 bases). This CDR3 has 14 amino acids. Germline V CDR1 and CDR2: MDHEN, SYDVKM. V was pared by 5 bases and J by 5 bases, with 15 bases between. CDR3 DNA sequence: TGTGCCAGCAGTGCTCAGGGGAGGCGTACTGAAGCTTTCTTT. Its protein product is CASSAQGRRTEAFF.

The chain employs TRBV19 and TRBJ2-7, with 10 bases fitting TRBD1. Unmatched junction bases numbered 5, after V lost 5 bases and J lost 1 base. The CDR3 has 15 residues. Germline V CDR1 and CDR2: LNHDA, SQIVND (reference sequence). The CDR3 region has the DNA TGTGCCAGTAGTTTCCGGGACAGGGGTTCCTACGAGCAGTACTTC. Residues: CASSFRDRGSYEQYF.

The gene calls are TRBV10-1 and TRBJ2-5; D may be TRBD2 (5 bases). This CDR3 has 13 amino acids. V was shortened by 4 bases and J by 7 bases, with 13 bases between the two germline ends. The germline gives CDR1 WNHNN, CDR2 SYGVQD (reference sequence). CDR3 nucleotides: TGCGCCAGCAGTGTTCGACGGGATGGGACCCAGTACTTC. Amino acid sequence: CASSVRRDGTQYF.

The chain has TRBV6-5 and TRBJ1-5; D is perhaps TRBD1 (6 bases). CDR3 length: 13 amino acids. Trimming left V 6 bases short and J 8 bases short, with 14 bases between. CDR1 and CDR2 from the germline V gene are MNHEY and SVGAGI. This CDR3 is CASSHRGGEPQHF. The CDR3 DNA is TGTGCCAGCAGCCACCGAGGGGGGGAGCCCCAGCATTTT.

The chain combines TRBV7-8 with TRBJ2-7; unclear D gene. CDR3 length equals 17 residues. Trimming took 5 bases from V and 4 from J, leaving 24 bases between them. CDR1 and CDR2 from the germline V gene are SGHVS and FQNEAQ. The CDR3 nucleotides are TGTGCCAGCAGCCGCACGGGTCAGAAAACACAATCTTACGAGCAGTACTTC. Protein: CASSRTGQKTQSYEQYF.

The rearrangement uses TRBV7-3 and TRBJ2-7; 7 bases map to TRBD2. The J segment lost 3 bases and the V segment lost 5 bases, leaving 4 bases of the junction unmatched. Germline assignment: CDR1 SGHTA and CDR2 FQGTGA. CDR3 length: 13 residues. This CDR3 is CASSGLDGYEQYF. As DNA, the CDR3 is TGTGCCAGCAGCGGACTAGATGGCTACGAGCAGTACTTC.

The chain employs TRBV5-6 and TRBJ1-2; unclear D gene. The CDR3 loop spans 15 amino acids. With 1 base removed from V and 6 bases from J, the gap between germline ends came to 16 bases. CDR1 and CDR2 from the germline V gene are SGHDT and YYEEEE. CDR3: CASSLPLSRPDGYTF. CDR3 sequence (DNA): TGTGCCAGCAGCTTGCCTCTATCACGCCCGGATGGCTACACCTTC. The full variable domain, in which reference TRBV5-6 and TRBJ1-2 provide the parts outside the CDR3, is DAGVTQSPTHLIKTRGQQVTLRCSPKSGHDTVSWYQQALGQGPQFIFQYYEEEERQRGNFPDRFSGHQFPNYSSELNVNALLLGDSALYLCASSLPLSRPDGYTFGSGTRLTVV.

The rearrangement joins TRBV19 to TRBJ2-7; 9 nucleotides match TRBD1. Germline V gene lookup returns CDR1 LNHDA and CDR2 SQIVND (reference sequence). V was clipped by 9 bases and J by 1 base; unmatched bases: 7. This CDR3 contains 14 residues. CDR3 amino acids: CASRGQGQSYEQYF. CDR3 nucleotide sequence: TGTGCCAGCCGGGGACAGGGACAGTCCTACGAGCAGTACTTC. The full variable domain, in which reference TRBV19 and TRBJ2-7 provide the parts outside the CDR3, is DGGITQSPKYLFRKEGQNVTLSCEQNLNHDAMYWYRQDPGQGLRLIYYSQIVNDFQKGDIAEGYSVSREKKESFPLTVTSAQKNPTAFYLCASRGQGQSYEQYFGPGTRLTVT.

The rearrangement joins TRBV10-3 to TRBJ1-1; D remains unclear. The CDR3 is 16 residues long. The V end lost 0 bases, the J end lost 4 bases, and 15 bases lay between the germline ends. Germline V gene data show CDR1 as ENHRY and CDR2 as SYGVKD. The CDR3 bases are TGTGCCATCAGTGAGTCGATCAACCGGGGTACCACTGAAGCTTTCTTT. It translates to CAISESINRGTTEAFF.

On this clone: The sample holds other DNA sequences that translate to the same CDR3. The chain uses TRBV28 and TRBJ1-5, with 7 nucleotides matching TRBD1. Germline assignment: CDR1 MDHEN and CDR2 SYDVKM. The trim removed 4 bases at V and 2 bases at J, leaving 2 bases unmatched. The CDR3 sequence is 14 residues long. The DNA for the CDR3 is TGTGCCAGCAGTTCAACAGGGGGCAATCAGCCCCAGCATTTT. Translation: CASSSTGGNQPQHF.

The rearrangement links TRBV7-9 to TRBJ1-4, with a weak D call TRBD1 (6 bases). The germline V gene encodes CDR1 SEHNR and CDR2 FQNEAQ (reference sequence). The ends were cut back, 4 bases at V and 3 bases at J, with 12 bases in the middle. The CDR3 covers 15 residues. The DNA for the CDR3 is TGTGCCAGCAGCTATTTGGGACAAGCTAATGAAAAACTGTTTTTT. The encoded protein is CASSYLGQANEKLFF.

The chain employs TRBV4-3 and TRBJ2-2; D is tentatively TRBD1 or TRBD2 (5 bases each). The germline CDR1 and CDR2 sequences are LGHNA and YSLEER. With 1 base removed from V and 6 bases from J, the gap between germline ends came to 9 bases. The CDR3 consists of 14 residues. The CDR3 is CASSQGGAAGELFF. The CDR3, as DNA: TGCGCCAGCAGCCAAGGAGGGGCTGCCGGGGAGCTGTTTTTT.

The rearrangement uses TRBV5-5 and TRBJ2-1, with 11 bases identical to TRBD2. Trimming took 4 bases from V and 8 from J; bases not matched to a gene: 8. The CDR3 spans 15 residues. Germline assignment: CDR1 SGHKS and CDR2 YYEKEE (reference sequence). CDR3 DNA: TGTGCCAGCAGCCCGGGACTAGCGGAGTCCGATGAGCAGTTCTTC. Encoded protein: CASSPGLAESDEQFF.

The chain uses TRBV4-2 and TRBJ2-4; D gene uncertain. The V end was cut by 0 bases, the J end by 5 bases, with 8 bases between. The V gene's germline CDR1 is LGHNA and CDR2 YNFKEQ. The CDR3 spans 14 residues. The chain's CDR3 is CASSQDYRENIQYF. CDR3 nucleotides: TGTGCCAGCAGCCAAGATTACAGAGAAAACATTCAGTACTTC.

This rearrangement joins TRBV5-6 to TRBJ1-2, with no clear D. This CDR3 contains 14 residues. Germline values: CDR1 SGHDT, CDR2 YYEEEE. Trimming took 0 bases from V and 5 from J, leaving 11 bases between them. CDR3 sequence: CASSLGVGGYGYTF. In nucleotides, the CDR3 is TGTGCCAGCAGCTTGGGGGTAGGAGGGTATGGCTACACCTTC.

Regarding this clone: One end of the junction does not line up with germline, which may come from a read error. V and J are TRBV19 and TRBJ2-7; 8 bases map to TRBD1. Germline V CDR1 and CDR2: LNHDA, SQIVND (reference sequence). This CDR3 has 13 amino acids. The CDR3 coding sequence is TGTGCCAGTAGAATGGGACAGGACTACGTGCAGTACTTC. Its translation is CASRMGQDYVQYF.

This chain links TRBV28 with TRBJ1-1, with D unresolved. CDR3 length: 16 amino acids. Trimming took off 4 bases at V and 1 base at J, with 16 bases between the two ends. Germline V gives CDR1 MDHEN, CDR2 SYDVKM. CDR3 amino acids: CASSSDPGVENTEAFF. The CDR3 bases are TGTGCCAGCAGTTCGGACCCCGGTGTGGAGAACACTGAAGCTTTCTTT.

The chain combines TRBV6-1 with TRBJ2-2; D unclear. V dropped 10 bases and J dropped 0 bases, with 12 bases sitting between them. The CDR3 is 14 residues long. The germline V gene has CDR1 MNHNS and CDR2 SASEGT. CDR3 loop: CATAQRPNTGELFF. The DNA of the CDR3 is TGTGCCACCGCGCAGCGACCGAACACCGGGGAGCTGTTTTTT.

The V and J genes are TRBV28 and TRBJ1-5, with 9 positions matching TRBD1. Germline CDR1 is MDHEN and CDR2 is SYDVKM. The CDR3 length is 15 residues. V gave up 6 bases and J gave up 6 bases; unmatched junction bases: 9. The CDR3 region has the DNA TGTGCCAGCAGACCCCGGGACAGGGCCGGTCAGCCCCAGCATTTT. Its protein is CASRPRDRAGQPQHF.

Only one count was recorded for this clone. The chain has TRBV5-1 and TRBJ2-5; D is possibly TRBD1 or TRBD2 (5 bases each). V was cut by 7 bases and J by 9 bases, with 13 bases left in between. CDR1 and CDR2 from the germline V gene are SGHRS and YFSETQ. The CDR3 has 11 residues. CDR3 residues: CASGDPTAQYF. The DNA for the CDR3 is TGCGCCAGCGGGGACCCAACGGCCCAGTACTTC.

This chain joins TRBV28 and TRBJ2-3; 8 bases fit TRBD1. Germline-derived CDR1 and CDR2 are MDHEN and SYDVKM. V gave up 6 bases and J gave up 4 bases; unmatched junction bases: 15. The CDR3 runs to 17 residues. The CDR3 DNA is TGTGCCAGCAGCCGATACTCCGGACAGGGAGTAGCAGATACGCAGTATTTT. It codes for CASSRYSGQGVADTQYF.

The chain combines TRBV7-9 with TRBJ2-7; 8 bases map to TRBD2. The CDR3 length is 14 residues. Germline V gene data show CDR1 as SEHNR and CDR2 as FQNEAQ (reference sequence). V lost 6 bases, J lost 4 bases, and 8 bases stayed unmatched. The CDR3 is CASSRSGKNYEQYF. The CDR3 DNA sequence: TGTGCCAGCAGTCGTAGCGGGAAGAATTACGAGCAGTACTTC.

As for this clone: This sample includes further DNA sequences coding for the same CDR3. The gene calls are TRBV6-1 and TRBJ1-1; no definite D call. Germline values: CDR1 MNHNS, CDR2 SASEGT. V gave up 6 bases and J gave up 2 bases, with 4 bases separating them. This CDR3 contains 11 residues. The CDR3 coding sequence is TGTGCCAGCAGAGGAAACACTGAAGCTTTCTTT. This sequence encodes CASRGNTEAFF.

This chain links TRBV6-1 with TRBJ2-1, with 8 bases fitting TRBD2. The germline CDR1 and CDR2 sequences are MNHNS and SASEGT. With 2 bases clipped from V and 2 bases from J, the junction kept 2 bases outside the gene matches. The CDR3 contains 15 residues. Written as DNA, the CDR3 is TGTGCCAGCAGTGAAAGGACTAGCCCCTACAATGAGCAGTTCTTC. It specifies CASSERTSPYNEQFF.

The gene calls are TRBV2 and TRBJ2-3, with TRBD2 identical over 8 bases. Germline CDR1 reads SNHLY; CDR2 reads FYNNEI. V shed 2 bases and J 4 bases; nucleotides not matched to a gene: 5. The CDR3 has 15 amino acids. CDR3 sequence: CASSESGGGADTQYF. The CDR3 DNA follows: TGTGCCAGCAGTGAAAGCGGGGGAGGGGCAGATACGCAGTATTTT.

This clone was counted a single time. This chain links TRBV5-5 with TRBJ2-5; D possibly corresponds to TRBD1 (5 bases). The germline V gene has CDR1 SGHKS and CDR2 YYEKEE (reference sequence). The CDR3 spans 14 residues. Trimming left V 1 base short and J 5 bases short, with 12 bases between. CDR3 coding DNA: TGTGCCAGCAGCTTGAGTGGGGCAGAGGAGACCCAGTACTTC. It translates to CASSLSGAEETQYF.

As concerns this clone: One base away lies a much larger clone, so this may be a sequencing read error. The sample has other DNA sequences that encode this CDR3 too. The CDR3 nucleotides are TGTGCCAGCAGCCGGACAGGGGGCAATCAGCCCCAGCATTTT. Protein sequence: CASSRTGGNQPQHF. V and J are TRBV14 and TRBJ1-5, with TRBD1 matching over 9 bases. V shed 4 bases and J 2 bases; nucleotides not matched to a gene: 0. Germline V gene data show CDR1 as SGHDN and CDR2 as FVKESK. The length of the CDR3 is 14 residues.